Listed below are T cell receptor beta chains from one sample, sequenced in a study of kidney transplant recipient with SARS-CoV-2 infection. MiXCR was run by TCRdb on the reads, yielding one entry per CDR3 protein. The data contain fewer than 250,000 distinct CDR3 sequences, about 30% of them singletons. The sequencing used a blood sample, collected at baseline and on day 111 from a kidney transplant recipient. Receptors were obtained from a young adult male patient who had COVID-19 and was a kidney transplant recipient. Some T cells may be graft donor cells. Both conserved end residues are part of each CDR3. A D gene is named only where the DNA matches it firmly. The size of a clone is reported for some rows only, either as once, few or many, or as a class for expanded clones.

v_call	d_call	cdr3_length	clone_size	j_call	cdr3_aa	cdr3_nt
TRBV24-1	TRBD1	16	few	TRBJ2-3	CATSDSGTGGTDTQYF	TGTGCCACCAGTGATTCCGGGACAGGAGGCACAGATACGCAGTATTTT
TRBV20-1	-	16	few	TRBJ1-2	CSASAELFRKTYGYTF	TGCAGTGCTTCTGCAGAGCTGTTTCGAAAGACCTATGGCTACACCTTC
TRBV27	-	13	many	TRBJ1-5	CASSFSRVQPQHF	TGTGCCAGCAGTTTCTCGAGGGTTCAGCCCCAGCATTTT
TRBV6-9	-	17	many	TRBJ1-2	CASSPAEPYGKTYGYTF	TGTGCCAGCAGTCCTGCGGAGCCTTACGGAAAGACCTATGGCTACACCTTC
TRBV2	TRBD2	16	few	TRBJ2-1	CASSEVVAGGYNEQFF	TGTGCCAGCAGTGAAGTGGTGGCGGGGGGATACAATGAGCAGTTCTTC
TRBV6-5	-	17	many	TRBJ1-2	CASSWRASMRKTYGYTF	TGTGCCAGCAGTTGGAGGGCCTCTATGCGAAAGACCTATGGCTACACCTTC
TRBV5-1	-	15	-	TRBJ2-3	CASSPEGLTTDTQYF	TGCGCCAGCAGCCCCGAAGGGTTAACCACAGATACGCAGTATTTT
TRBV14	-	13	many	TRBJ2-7	CASSHGWGYEQYF	TGTGCCAGCAGCCACGGGTGGGGTTACGAGCAGTACTTC
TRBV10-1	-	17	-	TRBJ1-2	CVSSGILRSRKTYGYTF	TGCGTCAGCAGTGGAATATTAAGATCGCGAAAGACCTATGGCTACACCTTC
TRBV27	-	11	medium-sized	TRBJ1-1	CASRMGTEAFF	TGTGCCAGCAGGATGGGGACTGAAGCTTTCTTT
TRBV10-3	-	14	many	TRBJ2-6	CAISGGLGANVLTF	TGTGCCATCAGTGGAGGGCTCGGGGCCAACGTCCTGACTTTC
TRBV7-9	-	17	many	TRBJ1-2	CASSSFSYHGKTYGYTF	TGTGCCAGCAGCTCTTTTTCATACCATGGAAAGACCTATGGCTACACCTTC
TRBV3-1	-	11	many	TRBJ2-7	CASQRGSEQYF	TGTGCCAGCCAAAGAGGGAGCGAGCAGTACTTC
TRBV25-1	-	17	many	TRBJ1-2	CASSERKELGKTYGYTF	TGTGCCAGCAGTGAGCGTAAAGAACTGGGAAAGACCTATGGCTACACCTTC
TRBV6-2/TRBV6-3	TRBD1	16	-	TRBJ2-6	CASSYAGGSGANVLTF	TGTGCCAGCAGTTACGCAGGGGGATCTGGGGCCAACGTCCTGACTTTC
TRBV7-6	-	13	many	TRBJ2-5	CASSPRVSETQYF	TGTGCCAGCAGCCCCCGCGTTTCGGAGACCCAGTACTTC
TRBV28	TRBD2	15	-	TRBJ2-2	CASSLTSGTTGELFF	TGTGCCAGCAGTTTAACTAGCGGGACGACCGGGGAGCTGTTTTTT
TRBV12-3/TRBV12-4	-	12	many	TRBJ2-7	CASSELSYEQYF	TGTGCCAGCAGTGAACTCTCCTACGAGCAGTACTTC
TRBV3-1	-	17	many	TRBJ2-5	CASSSMDPISFSETQYF	TGTGCCAGCAGCAGCATGGATCCCATTTCTTTCTCTGAGACCCAGTACTTC
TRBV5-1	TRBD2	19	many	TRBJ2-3	CASRPRGVAGGLSTDTQYF	TGCGCCAGCAGACCCCGCGGGGTCGCGGGAGGGCTAAGCACAGATACGCAGTATTTT
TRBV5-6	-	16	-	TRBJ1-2	CASFTFNSRKTCGYTF	TGTGCCAGCTTCACATTCAATAGTCGAAAGACCTGTGGCTACACCTTC
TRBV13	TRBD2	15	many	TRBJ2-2	CASSLDLADTGELFF	TGTGCCAGCAGCTTAGACCTAGCGGATACCGGGGAGCTGTTTTTT
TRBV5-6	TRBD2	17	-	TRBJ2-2	CASSRGTSGPNTGELFF	TGTGCCAGCAGCAGGGGGACTAGCGGTCCCAACACCGGGGAGCTGTTTTTT
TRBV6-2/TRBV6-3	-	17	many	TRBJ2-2	CASSPPRQSGNTGELFF	TGTGCCAGCAGTCCTCCCCGCCAAAGCGGAAACACCGGGGAGCTGTTTTTT
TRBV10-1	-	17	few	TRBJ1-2	CASSNWTRSRKTYGYTF	TGCGCCAGCAGTAATTGGACAAGATCGCGAAAGACCTATGGCTACACCTTC
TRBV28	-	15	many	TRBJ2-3	CASSLFLASTDTQYF	TGTGCCAGCAGTTTATTTTTAGCTTCCACAGATACGCAGTATTTT
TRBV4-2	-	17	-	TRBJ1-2	CASSDHSKGWKTYGYTF	TGTGCCAGCAGCGATCATAGCAAAGGTTGGAAGACCTATGGCTACACCTTC
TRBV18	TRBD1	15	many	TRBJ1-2	CASSPGGQGSYGYTF	TGTGCCAGCTCACCGGGTGGACAGGGCAGCTATGGCTACACCTTC
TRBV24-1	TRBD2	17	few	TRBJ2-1	CATSDPGRGVGVNEQFF	TGTGCCACCAGTGACCCAGGGCGGGGGGTAGGCGTGAATGAGCAGTTCTTC
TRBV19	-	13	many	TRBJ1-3	CATRAGPGNTIYF	TGTGCCACCAGAGCCGGGCCCGGAAACACCATATATTTT
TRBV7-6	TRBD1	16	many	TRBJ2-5	CASSRWDEGGGETQYF	TGTGCCAGCAGCCGGTGGGATGAAGGGGGCGGGGAGACCCAGTACTTC
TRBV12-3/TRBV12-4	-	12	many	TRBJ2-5	CASSSDSIFQYF	TGTGCCAGCAGTTCGGACAGTATTTTCCAGTACTTC
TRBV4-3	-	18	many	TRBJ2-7	CASSQEVSSKTVLYEQYF	TGCGCCAGCAGCCAAGAGGTGTCCAGTAAGACAGTTCTCTACGAGCAGTACTTC
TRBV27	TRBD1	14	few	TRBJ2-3	CASRRDSRTDTQYF	TGTGCCAGCAGGAGGGACAGCCGCACAGATACGCAGTATTTT
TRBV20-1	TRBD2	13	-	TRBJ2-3	CSAPGASGDTLYF	TGCAGTGCCCCCGGGGCTAGCGGAGATACGCTGTATTTT
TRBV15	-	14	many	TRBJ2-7	CATSRDIAGYEQYF	TGTGCCACCAGCAGAGATATAGCAGGCTACGAGCAGTACTTC
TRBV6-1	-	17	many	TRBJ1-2	CASSVTWECRKTYGYTF	TGTGCCAGCAGTGTAACGTGGGAATGTAGAAAGACCTATGGCTACACCTTC
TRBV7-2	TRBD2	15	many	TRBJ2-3	CASSVRDYPQHTQYF	TGTGCCAGCAGCGTCCGGGACTACCCACAGCATACGCAGTATTTT
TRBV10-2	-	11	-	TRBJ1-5	CASTDERPQHF	TGCGCCAGCACGGACGAGAGGCCCCAGCATTTT
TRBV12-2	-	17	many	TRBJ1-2	CASRQELTPRKTYGYTF	TGTGCAAGTCGCCAGGAATTGACTCCACGAAAGACCTATGGCTACACCTTC
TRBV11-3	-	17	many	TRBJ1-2	CASSTWFDLGKTYGYTF	TGTGCCAGCAGCACATGGTTCGATCTCGGAAAGACCTATGGCTACACCTTC
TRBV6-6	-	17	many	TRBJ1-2	CASSGSLGGRKTYGYTF	TGTGCCAGCAGTGGATCTTTAGGTGGGAGAAAGACCTATGGCTACACCTTC
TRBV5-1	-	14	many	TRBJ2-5	CASSLVWGQETQYF	TGCGCCAGCAGCTTGGTGTGGGGGCAAGAGACCCAGTACTTC
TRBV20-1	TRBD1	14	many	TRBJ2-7	CSARVGDRANEQYF	TGCAGTGCTAGAGTTGGGGACAGGGCCAACGAGCAGTACTTC
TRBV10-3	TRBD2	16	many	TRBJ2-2	CAISDASGRAAGELFF	TGTGCCATCAGTGATGCTAGCGGGAGGGCCGCCGGGGAGCTGTTTTTT